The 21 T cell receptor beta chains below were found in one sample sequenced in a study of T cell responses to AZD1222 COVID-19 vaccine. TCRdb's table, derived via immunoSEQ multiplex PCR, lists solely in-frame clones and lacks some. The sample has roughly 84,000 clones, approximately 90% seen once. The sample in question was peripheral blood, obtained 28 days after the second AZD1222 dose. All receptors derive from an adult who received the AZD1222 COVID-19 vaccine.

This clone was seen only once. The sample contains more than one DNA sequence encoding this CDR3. CDR3 nucleotides: TGTGCCAGTAGTACCGGGACAGCCACGAATGAAAAACTGTTTTTT. This encodes CASSTGTATNEKLFF. J is TRBJ1-4 and V is TRBV19; TRBD1 aligns across 7 bases. Trimming cost V 4 bases and J 5 bases; bases outside gene matches: 7. The germline gives CDR1 LNHDA, CDR2 SQIVND (reference sequence). The CDR3 is made up of 15 amino acids.

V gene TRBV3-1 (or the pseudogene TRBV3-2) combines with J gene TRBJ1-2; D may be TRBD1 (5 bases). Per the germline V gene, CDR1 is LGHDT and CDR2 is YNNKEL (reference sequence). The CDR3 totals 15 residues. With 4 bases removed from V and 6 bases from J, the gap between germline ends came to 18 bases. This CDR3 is CASSPVYSGENGYTF. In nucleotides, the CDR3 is TGTGCCAGCAGCCCAGTGTATTCGGGGGAAAATGGCTACACCTTC.

CDR3 nucleotide sequence: TGTGCCAGCAGCTTAGGGGTAGCGGGGGGGCTAGAGACCCAGTACTTC. Amino acid sequence: CASSLGVAGGLETQYF. The V gene is TRBV11-2, the J gene TRBJ2-5, with 11 bases aligning to TRBD2. Germline assignment: CDR1 SGHAT and CDR2 FQNNGV. The CDR3 is 16 residues long. V shed 1 base, J shed 4 bases, and the junction held 5 bases outside the gene matches. Supplemented by reference TRBV11-2 and TRBJ2-5, the full variable domain reads EAGVAQSPRYKIIEKRQSVAFWCNPISGHATLYWYQQILGQGPKLLIQFQNNGVVDDSQLPKDRFSAERLKGVDSTLKIQPAKLEDSAVYLCASSLGVAGGLETQYFGPGTRLLVL.

The CDR3 loop is CASSIGGKAEAFF. DNA of the CDR3: TGTGCCAGTAGTATTGGGGGGAAGGCTGAAGCTTTCTTT. The V gene is TRBV19, the J gene TRBJ1-1; possible D gene TRBD1, 5 bases. Germline V CDR1 and CDR2: LNHDA, SQIVND (reference sequence). V was trimmed by 3 bases and J by 6 bases, leaving 11 bases between them. The CDR3 sequence is 13 residues long.

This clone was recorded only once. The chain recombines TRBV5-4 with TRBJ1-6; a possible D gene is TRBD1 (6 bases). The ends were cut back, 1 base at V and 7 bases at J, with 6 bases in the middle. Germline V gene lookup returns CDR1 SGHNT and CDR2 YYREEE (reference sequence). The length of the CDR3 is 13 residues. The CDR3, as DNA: TGTGCCAGCAGCTTGAGGGGGAATTCACCCCTCCACTTT. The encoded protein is CASSLRGNSPLHF.

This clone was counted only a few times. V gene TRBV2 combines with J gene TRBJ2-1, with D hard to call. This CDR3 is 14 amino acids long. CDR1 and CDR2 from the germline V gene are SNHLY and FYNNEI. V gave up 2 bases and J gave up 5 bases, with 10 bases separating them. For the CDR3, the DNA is TGTGCCAGCAGTGAATCACGCTCAGACAATGAGCAGTTCTTC. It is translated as CASSESRSDNEQFF.

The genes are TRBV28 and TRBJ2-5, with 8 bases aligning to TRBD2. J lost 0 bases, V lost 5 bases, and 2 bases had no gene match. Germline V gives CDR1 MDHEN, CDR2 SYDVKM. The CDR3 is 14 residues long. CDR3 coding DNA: TGTGCCAGCAGTGGCGGGGGGTACCAAGAGACCCAGTACTTC. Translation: CASSGGGYQETQYF.

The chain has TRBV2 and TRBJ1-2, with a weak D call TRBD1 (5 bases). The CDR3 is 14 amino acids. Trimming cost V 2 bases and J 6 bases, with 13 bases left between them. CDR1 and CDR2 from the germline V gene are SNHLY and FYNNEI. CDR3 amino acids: CASSEIRGSDGYTF. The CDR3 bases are TGTGCCAGCAGTGAAATTCGGGGGTCGGATGGCTACACCTTC.

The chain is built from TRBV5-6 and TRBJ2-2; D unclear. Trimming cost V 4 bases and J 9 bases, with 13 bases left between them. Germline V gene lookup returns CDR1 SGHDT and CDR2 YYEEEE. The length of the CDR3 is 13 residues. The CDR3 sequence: CASSPGLQRELFF. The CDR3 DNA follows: TGTGCCAGCAGCCCCGGGCTCCAAAGGGAGCTGTTTTTT.

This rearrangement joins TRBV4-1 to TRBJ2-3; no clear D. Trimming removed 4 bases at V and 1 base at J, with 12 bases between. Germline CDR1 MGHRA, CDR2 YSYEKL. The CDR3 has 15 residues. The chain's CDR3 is CASSPSKFRTDTQYF. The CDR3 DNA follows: TGCGCCAGCAGCCCGAGCAAATTCCGCACAGATACGCAGTATTTT.

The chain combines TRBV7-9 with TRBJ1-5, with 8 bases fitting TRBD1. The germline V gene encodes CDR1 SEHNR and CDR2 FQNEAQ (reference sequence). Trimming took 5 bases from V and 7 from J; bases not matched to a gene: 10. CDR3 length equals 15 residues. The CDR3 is CASSNGQGFHQPQHF. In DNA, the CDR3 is TGTGCCAGCAGCAACGGACAGGGCTTTCACCAGCCCCAGCATTTT.

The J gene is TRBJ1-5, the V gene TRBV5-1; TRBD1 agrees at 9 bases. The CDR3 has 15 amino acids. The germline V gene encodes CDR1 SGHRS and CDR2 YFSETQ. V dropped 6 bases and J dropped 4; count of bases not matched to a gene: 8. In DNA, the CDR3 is TGCGCCAGCACCCCCGGGACAGGGTCAAATCAGCCCCAGCATTTT. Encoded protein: CASTPGTGSNQPQHF.

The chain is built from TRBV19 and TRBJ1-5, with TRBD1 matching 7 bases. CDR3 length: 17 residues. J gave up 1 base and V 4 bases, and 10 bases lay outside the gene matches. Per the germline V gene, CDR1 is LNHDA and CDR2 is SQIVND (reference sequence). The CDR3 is CASSTPQRGQSNQPQHF. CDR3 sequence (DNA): TGTGCCAGTAGTACCCCCCAGAGGGGACAGAGCAATCAGCCCCAGCATTTT.

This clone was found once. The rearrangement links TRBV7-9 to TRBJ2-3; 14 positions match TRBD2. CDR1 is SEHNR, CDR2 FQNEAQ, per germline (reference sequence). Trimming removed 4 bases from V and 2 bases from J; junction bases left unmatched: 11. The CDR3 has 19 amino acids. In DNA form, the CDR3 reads TGTGCCAGCAGCTCCGGACTAGCGGGGGGCAACCTTCTCACAGATACGCAGTATTTT. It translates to CASSSGLAGGNLLTDTQYF.

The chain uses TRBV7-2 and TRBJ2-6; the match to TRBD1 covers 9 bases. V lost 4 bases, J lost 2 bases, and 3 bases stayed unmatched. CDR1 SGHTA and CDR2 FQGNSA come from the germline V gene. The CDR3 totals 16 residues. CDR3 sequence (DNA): TGTGCCAGCAGCTCAGGACAGGGGCCTGGGGCCAACGTCCTGACTTTC. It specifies CASSSGQGPGANVLTF.

CDR3 in DNA: TGTGCCAGCACTCCCGGGGGATCGCCCTACGAGCAGTACTTC. It yields the protein CASTPGGSPYEQYF. The chain uses TRBV28 and TRBJ2-7; tentative D call: TRBD2 (6 bases). V gave up 7 bases and J gave up 2 bases, with 15 bases separating them. The CDR3 has 14 residues. Germline V gene sequence: CDR1 MDHEN, CDR2 SYDVKM.

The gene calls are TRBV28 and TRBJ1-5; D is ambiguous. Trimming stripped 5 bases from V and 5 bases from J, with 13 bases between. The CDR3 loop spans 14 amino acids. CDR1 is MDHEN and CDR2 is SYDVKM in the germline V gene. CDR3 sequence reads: CASSLPRGHQPQHF. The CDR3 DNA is TGTGCCAGCAGTCTCCCCCGGGGTCATCAGCCCCAGCATTTT.

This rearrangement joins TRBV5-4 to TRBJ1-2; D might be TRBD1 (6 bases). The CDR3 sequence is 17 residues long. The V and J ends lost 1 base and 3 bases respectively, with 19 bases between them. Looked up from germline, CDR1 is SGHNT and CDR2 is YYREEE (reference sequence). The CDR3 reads CASSLPPTGRRDYGYTF. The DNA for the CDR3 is TGTGCCAGCAGCTTGCCCCCCACAGGGCGGAGGGACTATGGCTACACCTTC.

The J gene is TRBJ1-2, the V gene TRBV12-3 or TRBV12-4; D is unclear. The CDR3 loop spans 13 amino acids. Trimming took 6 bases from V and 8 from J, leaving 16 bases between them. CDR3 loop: CASSLGGYIGYTF. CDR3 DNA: TGTGCCAGCAGCCTCGGTGGATATATAGGCTACACCTTC.

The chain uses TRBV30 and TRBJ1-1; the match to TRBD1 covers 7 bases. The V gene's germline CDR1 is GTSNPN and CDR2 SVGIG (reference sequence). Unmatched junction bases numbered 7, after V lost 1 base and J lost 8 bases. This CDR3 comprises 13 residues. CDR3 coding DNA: TGTGCCTGGAGTGCCACGGACAGGAGCGAAGCTTTCTTT. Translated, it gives CAWSATDRSEAFF.

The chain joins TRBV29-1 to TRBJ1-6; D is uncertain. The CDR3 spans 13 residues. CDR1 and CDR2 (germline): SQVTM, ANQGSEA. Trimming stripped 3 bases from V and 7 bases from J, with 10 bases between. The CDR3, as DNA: TGCAGCGTTGACCAGCCGGGCAATTCACCCCTCCACTTT. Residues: CSVDQPGNSPLHF.